This T cell receptor beta chain was found in a study of response to subunit inactivated influenza vaccine. In TCRdb, the RT-PCR reads were re-called with MiXCR into one record per CDR3 protein. The table has more than 450,000 distinct CDR3 sequences, about 10% seen once; the top ten hold approximately 9.9%. This CDR3 has 11 amino acids. V was cut by 5 bases and J by 4 bases, with 7 bases left in between. The germline V gene has CDR1 DFQATT and CDR2 SNEGSKA (reference sequence). This clonotype was counted many times. Another study also made use of these data, one on T cells expressing NK-cell markers. That work contributes: 5'RACE template switching with UMIs produced the TCR beta cDNA. Among the eight sequenced donors, seven tested HCMV-seropositive and one tested seronegative. Of the CD8+ T cell pool in about 6 donors, roughly 1.0-7.5% was accounted for by dominant NKG2C+ clonotypes.

This TCR came from a man aged 50-60 years who received an inactivated influenza vaccine. The rearrangement links TRBV20-1 to TRBJ2-3; D is unresolved. This specimen was PBMCs from blood, taken on the day of vaccination. The CDR3 sequence: CSAQRSDTQYF. CDR3 in DNA: TGCAGTGCTCAGCGTTCAGATACGCAGTATTTT.